This T cell receptor beta chain was profiled in a study of cytomegalovirus exposure and HLA in healthy donors (dated by TCRdb to the late 2010s). Regarding the complete study: An earlier analysis of several hundred of the donors reported 276 Gb of sequence data and approximately 120 million unique TCR beta sequences obtained from some 170 million T cells. About 280 gigabases of sequencing data and around 90 million unique TCR sequences made up an early release that covered around 640 HLA-typed donors. Of the approximately 400 genotyped donors, 65% to 90% fell in the genetic ancestry cluster associated with self-reported Caucasian donors. The study aimed to test whether cataloging public T cell receptors could reveal signatures of past pathogen exposure. Using immunosequencing, the study profiled T cell repertoires from some 670 subjects and related those repertoires to cytomegalovirus serostatus. A separate validation cohort of more than 100 different subjects was used in addition to the approximately 700-subject first cohort. To predict cytomegalovirus infection status, the study combined high-throughput TCR immunosequencing, statistical association of individual TCRs with disease status, and machine learning. In a later analysis, previously published TCR beta repertoires from 550 to 750 donors were re-analyzed and high-resolution HLA genotyping was added so that TCR occurrence patterns could be studied. In the later analysis, no new phenotypic data were used to find candidate immune exposures; instead, reliance was placed on TCR beta sequences and their occurrence across donors. To decide whether each TCR beta V gene segment behaved as functional or pseudogenic, an earlier analysis of over 500 of the donors relied on high-throughput TCR beta sequencing. Donor age, sex, ethnicity and CMV serostatus were compiled together with the repertoire data. Genome-wide SNP genotypes for about three fifths of the 666 donors were used in a later genetic analysis, which treated that subset as a discovery cohort. Every repertoire in the discovery cohort had been generated on one and the same sequencing platform. Class I and class II HLA loci were covered by the typing at four-digit resolution. The number of donors typed differed by locus, with about 629-630 for A, B, C, DRB1 and DQB1, around 500 for DQA1, about 610 for DPA1, and roughly 450 for DPB1. Because of strong linkage in the cohort, roughly five DR-DQ haplotypes were treated as single units for association and clustering. Among around 400 genotyped donors of the cohort, an average of about 220,000 unique TCR beta nucleotide sequences was sequenced per donor, of which about 19% were non-productive. Overall study results and their limits: According to the authors, the approach could potentially be generalized to other disease states and immunological phenotypes. The cohort was sequenced for TCR beta chains only, and without alpha or paired-chain data the features that could be detected were limited. Most CMV-associated TCR beta chains appeared to be HLA-restricted in a later analysis, and the HLA associations seemed to be driven largely by CMV exposure. A few of the identified cytomegalovirus-associated TCR beta chains were confirmed in vitro to be specific for cytomegalovirus antigens. Broadly in line with IMGT annotations, most TCR beta V segments showed up in productive rearrangements about 87% or about 30% of the time in an earlier analysis of 587 of the donors. Linkage disequilibrium might explain the correlated functional status among segregating V segments, but an unknown experimental factor could not be excluded. A group of highly shared sequence variants was considered likely to be a technical artifact of the sequencing pipeline. Roughly uniform sequencing depth across donors was assumed in presence/absence analyses, although this assumption may not hold. The only immune exposure information available for the cohort was CMV serostatus. In a later analysis, several top co-occurrence clusters were reported to appear linked to parvovirus B19, influenza, CMV and Epstein-Barr virus. Because HLA typing was missing for some donors at each locus, association tests included only the typed subset. The classifier was reported to diagnose cytomegalovirus status with high specificity and sensitivity in both the original and validation cohorts. A later analysis found that TCR association rates varied across HLA loci, with DRB1 alleles showing the most associated TCRs and HLA-C alleles the fewest. An association between a missense DCLRE1C variant and V-gene and J-gene trimming of TCR beta chains was found in a later genetic analysis and replicated in an independent cohort. Because counts were too low, seventeen rarely observed V segments, including chromosome 9 orphons, were excluded from the earlier analysis of roughly 580 of the donors. Assigning TCR associations to individual alleles was difficult when HLA alleles, especially DR and DQ, strongly co-occurred. In the study, some 160 TCR beta chains were listed as associated with cytomegalovirus. A further reported finding was that TCR beta sequences accurately predicted the HLA-A and HLA-B alleles for most subjects in the first cohort. Most TCR sequences were seen in very few donors, while some public TCRs were found in many individuals. Because the 87-base-pair reads could not distinguish some IMGT-functional V segments, including TRBV6-2 and TRBV6-3, those segments were excluded. A later genetic analysis reported fewer N-insertions in productive TCRs among donors in an Asian-associated ancestry cluster than the roughly 720-donor mean. In a later analysis, HLA-associated TCR beta chains showed more clonal expansion and lower generation probabilities than non-associated chains that were equally common. A later analysis associated 15,000 to 20,000 TCR beta sequences with specific HLA alleles at a false discovery rate of 0.05.

The V end loses 4 bases and the J end loses 7 bases, and a stretch of 12 bases separates them. From cysteine to phenylalanine, the CDR3 is 13 amino acids long. Only the CDR3 DNA is retained, 39 bases long and in frame from the first base. CDR1 and CDR2, looked up from the germline V gene, are SGHRS and YFSETQ. In the case of this clone: The specificity of this receptor is unknown.

Preparation of the library involved the immunoSEQ multiplex PCR assay. For the multiplex PCR, a mixture combining 60 forward primers for TCR Vbeta segments and 13 reverse primers for TCR Jbeta segments was used. Amplification of the CDR3 region of rearranged TCR beta genes was performed with a multiplex PCR assay on genomic DNA. The amplified TCR beta libraries were sequenced on the Illumina HiSeq System as 87-base-pair reads. The original pipeline was this. A later analysis tallied 75 million to 85 million unique TCR beta chains across the 666 repertoires, and 10 million to 11 million of those chains were shared by two or more donors. To remove PCR and sequencing errors, raw reads were error-corrected and collapsed into unique sequences using a nearest-neighbor algorithm that merged closely related sequences. To assign V, D and J gene segments, CDR3 sequences were aligned to IMGT reference sequences. For a sequence to be retained, a match of at least six nucleotides was required to both a V gene segment and a J gene segment. A rearrangement counted as productive if the CDR3 had no stop codons and remained in frame with V and J, and every other rearrangement counted as non-productive. Following IMGT convention, CDR3 was defined as the stretch from the second conserved V-encoded cysteine up to the conserved J-encoded phenylalanine. The earlier analysis of fewer than 750 of the donors excluded sequences that lacked an unambiguous match to a single V gene segment. In an earlier analysis of several hundred of the donors, a V segment was called functional when productive rearrangements were above 56.7%, and segregating when the standard deviation between donors exceeded 5%. A statistical classification framework was built to diagnose cytomegalovirus status from the catalog of TCR beta chain sequences. V and J gene assignment, in a later analysis, came from comparing TCR nucleotide sequences with IMGT/GENE-DB human TR gene sequences. The TCRdist pipeline was used in a later analysis to assign CDR3 sequences and most-parsimonious VDJ recombination scenarios. In a later analysis, every TCR beta chain was defined by the combination of its CDR3 amino acid sequence and its V-gene family, and reads without a unique V-gene family were dropped. A later analysis removed 592 highly shared, low-generation-probability nucleotide sequences to deal with suspected cross-contamination and a sequencing artifact. A later analysis calculated a clonal expansion index for each public chain from normalized within-repertoire ranks of inferred template counts. A later analysis computed generation probabilities with a VDJ recombination model fitted to out-of-frame rearrangements, and checked the results against IGoR. In a later analysis, TCR-TCR, TCR-HLA and TCR-CMV co-occurrence was scored with hypergeometric tests, and a repertoire-size bias correction was applied to TCR pairs. A later analysis estimated false discovery rates by permuting HLA or CMV assignments 20 times. In a later analysis, co-occurring TCRs were grouped using DBSCAN, and TCRdist sequence similarity was added for clustering within HLA-allele-positive subsets. Co-occurrence clustering excluded repertoires with fewer than 30,000 or more than 120,000 public chains, plus five with anomalous nucleotide sharing. TCRdb took over this immuneACCESS table, retaining in-frame rearrangements with V and J assigned. Such tables are incomplete; in checked studies, under half of the missing clones stem from an unresolved V gene, and the remainder is unexplained. V, J and clone size are those of that table, while D and trimming were read from the DNA. This sample's table carries over 150,000 clones. Of the sample, roughly 0.74% falls within the top ten clones.

The cohort consisted of 666 healthy bone marrow donors. All cohort members were sampled while nominally healthy, although unrecorded immune exposures were likely present. The donor was CMV seronegative and was included in the group of 352 seronegative cohort members. Each donor provided a peripheral blood sample, and peripheral blood mononuclear cells were used for TCR beta sequencing. Genomic DNA was extracted from the blood cell samples with the Qiagen DNeasy Blood Extraction Kit. This clonotype was sampled from a boy younger than 18 in good health and CMV-seronegative. The source material was PBMCs. In this chain, TRBV5-1 is recombined with TRBJ2-1, and TRBD1 may be the D gene, going by 5 matching bases. CDR3 sequence: CASSQGKENEQFF. DNA sequence: TGCGCCAGCAGCCAGGGTAAAGAAAATGAGCAGTTCTTC. Supplemented by the reference TRBV5-1 and TRBJ2-1 proteins around the CDR3, the complete variable domain is KAGVTQTPRYLIKTRGQQVTLSCSPISGHRSVSWYQQTPGQGLQFLFEYFSETQRNKGNFPGRFSGRQFSNSRSEMNVSTLELGDSALYLCASSQGKENEQFFGPGTRLTVL.